These T cell receptor beta chains were read from a single sample in a study of cytomegalovirus exposure and HLA in healthy donors. Sequenced by immunoSEQ multiplex PCR; TCRdb stores in-frame clones only, minus some. The data contain 140,000 or so clones, 80% to 90% of them singletons. Sample: PBMCs. These receptors were obtained from a boy younger than 10 in good health and CMV-seronegative. CDR3s include the opening cysteine and the closing phenylalanine or tryptophan. D genes are given only for firm matches. Rows may omit the clone size; those that give it use once, few, many or a size class.

TRBV4-3	TRBJ2-3	-	-	CASSQELGERAPPDTQYF	TGCGCCAGCAGCCAAGAACTTGGGGAGAGGGCCCCACCAGATACGCAGTATTTT
TRBV19	TRBJ2-5	-	TRBD2	CASSRLAGPASQETQYF	TGTGCCAGTAGTAGACTAGCGGGGCCCGCCTCTCAAGAGACCCAGTACTTC
TRBV2	TRBJ2-5	-	-	CASRGTVFKETQYF	TGTGCCAGCAGGGGTACAGTTTTTAAAGAGACCCAGTACTTC
TRBV19	TRBJ2-3	-	TRBD1	CASSDRAGTDTQYF	TGTGCCAGTAGTGACAGGGCGGGCACAGATACGCAGTATTTT
TRBV6-4	TRBJ2-3	few	TRBD2	CASRALAGGTDTQYF	TGTGCCAGCAGGGCCCTAGCGGGAGGCACAGATACGCAGTATTTT
TRBV2	TRBJ1-1	-	-	CASSEAGPFTAFF	TGTGCCAGCAGTGAAGCGGGCCCGTTTACGGCTTTCTTT
TRBV11-2	TRBJ1-6	-	-	CASSFGGQDNSPLHF	TGTGCCAGCAGTTTCGGGGGGCAAGATAATTCACCCCTCCACTTT
TRBV25-1	TRBJ2-5	-	-	CASSESLPGPRFETQYF	TGTGCCAGCAGTGAATCCCTCCCGGGTCCTCGGTTCGAGACCCAGTACTTC
TRBV14	TRBJ1-6	once	-	CASSQAGQWSSYNSPLHF	TGTGCCAGCAGCCAAGCTGGACAGTGGAGCTCCTATAATTCACCCCTCCACTTT
TRBV15	TRBJ1-5	once	TRBD1	CATSRGQGNQPQHF	TGTGCCACCAGCAGAGGACAGGGGAATCAGCCCCAGCATTTT
TRBV19	TRBJ2-3	-	-	CASSIDYTDTQYF	TGTGCCAGTAGTATAGACTACACAGATACGCAGTATTTT
TRBV7-9	TRBJ1-1	-	TRBD1	CASSMGQGYTEAFF	TGTGCCAGCAGCATGGGACAGGGGTACACTGAAGCTTTCTTT
TRBV11-2	TRBJ1-3	-	-	CASTTGNTIYF	TGTGCCAGCACTACCGGAAACACCATATATTTT
TRBV19	TRBJ2-7	-	-	CASSIQGQREQYF	TGTGCCAGTAGTATACAGGGCCAGCGCGAGCAGTACTTC
TRBV7-3	TRBJ2-7	-	TRBD1	CASSLTGQNYEQYF	TGTGCCAGCAGCTTAACGGGACAGAACTACGAGCAGTACTTC
TRBV28	TRBJ1-2	once	TRBD1	CASSSEAGTGVGYGYTF	TGTGCCAGCAGTTCGGAGGCCGGGACAGGGGTTGGGTATGGCTACACCTTC
TRBV19	TRBJ1-2	few	-	CASRPMPTYDGYTF	TGTGCCAGTAGGCCCATGCCAACATACGATGGCTACACCTTC
TRBV13	TRBJ1-3	once	-	CASSLRGAGNTIYF	TGTGCCAGCAGCTTACGGGGGGCTGGAAACACCATATATTTT
TRBV4-3	TRBJ2-7	-	TRBD1	CASSQEGKGAHEQYF	TGCGCCAGCAGCCAAGAGGGCAAGGGGGCCCACGAGCAGTACTTC
TRBV12-5	TRBJ1-1	-	TRBD1	CASGPRAGGPTEAFF	TGTGCTAGTGGTCCCCGGGCAGGGGGCCCCACTGAAGCTTTCTTT
TRBV5-8	TRBJ2-1	few	TRBD2	CASSLVLGLAGAQFF	TGTGCCAGCAGCTTGGTACTCGGACTAGCGGGAGCACAGTTCTTC
TRBV28	TRBJ1-3	-	-	CASSSPTMGAFSGNTIYF	TGTGCCAGCAGTTCCCCGACCATGGGGGCTTTCTCTGGAAACACCATATATTTT
TRBV5-1	TRBJ1-1	-	TRBD1	CASSQGQRIEAFF	TGCGCCAGCAGCCAGGGACAGCGGATAGAAGCTTTCTTT
TRBV7-2	TRBJ1-2	-	TRBD1	CASSLGTGQGGGGYTF	TGTGCCAGCAGCTTAGGGACGGGACAGGGGGGAGGTGGCTACACCTTC
TRBV4-1	TRBJ2-7	few	-	CASSQANRLSYEQYF	TGCGCCAGCAGCCAAGCTAACAGATTGTCCTACGAGCAGTACTTC
TRBV6-6	TRBJ1-5	-	-	CASSSTFVYQPQHF	TGTGCCAGCAGTTCCACATTCGTTTATCAGCCCCAGCATTTT
TRBV14	TRBJ2-1	-	TRBD2	CASSQERGSGRPAQFF	TGTGCCAGCAGCCAAGAGAGGGGAAGCGGGAGACCTGCGCAGTTCTTC
TRBV4-1	TRBJ1-1	-	-	CASSQGNVFFEAFF	TGCGCCAGCAGCCAAGGAAACGTATTTTTTGAGGCTTTCTTT